This T cell receptor (beta chain) was recorded in a study of CD8 T cells in Susac syndrome. Regarding the study as a whole: That the number of individuals in its TCR sequencing and HLA analysis was relatively small was acknowledged by the study.

The multiple sclerosis control group consisted of treatment-naive patients whose relapsing-remitting disease, which was either stable or active, fulfilled revised McDonald criteria. V shed 5 bases and J shed 0 bases, with 16 bases lying between them. The CDR3 spans 16 residues. On this clonotype: What it recognizes is unknown.

The RNA, 0.5 to 1 ug, was put through reverse transcription using random hexamers. MiXCR, run by TCRdb on the immunoSEQ multiplex PCR reads, gives a single entry per CDR3 protein. The table includes hundreds of thousands of distinct CDR3 sequences, about 94% detected once. The sequence derives from a human donor with multiple sclerosis. Material: CD4+ T cells from PBMCs. The chain uses TRBV12-3 or TRBV12-4 and TRBJ1-1; D unclear. In nucleotides, the CDR3 is TGTGCCAGCAGTACCTCCCGGACCGCCATGAACACTGAAGCTTTCTTT. This gives the protein CASSTSRTAMNTEAFF.